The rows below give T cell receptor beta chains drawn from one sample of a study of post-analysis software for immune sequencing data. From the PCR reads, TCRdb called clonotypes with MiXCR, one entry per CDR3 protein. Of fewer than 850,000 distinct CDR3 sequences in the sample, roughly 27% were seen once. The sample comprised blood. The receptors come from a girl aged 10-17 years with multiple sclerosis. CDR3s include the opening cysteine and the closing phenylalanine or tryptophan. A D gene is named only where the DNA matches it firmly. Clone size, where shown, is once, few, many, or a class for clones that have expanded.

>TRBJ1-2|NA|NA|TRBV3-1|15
CASSQDTGSYYGYTF
TGTGCCAGCAGCCAAGATACAGGGTCGTACTATGGCTACACCTTC
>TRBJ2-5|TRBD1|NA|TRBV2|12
CASSDDRDEQYF
TGTGCCAGCAGTGACGACAGGGATGAGCAGTACTTC
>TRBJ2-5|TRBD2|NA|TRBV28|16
CASGKRLAGVMETQYF
TGTGCCAGCGGAAAGCGGCTAGCGGGAGTCATGGAGACCCAGTACTTC
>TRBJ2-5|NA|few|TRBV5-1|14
CASSPPNYQETQYF
TGCGCCAGCAGCCCGCCCAACTACCAAGAGACCCAGTACTTC
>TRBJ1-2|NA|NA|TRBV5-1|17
CASSLSGQLQANYGYTF
TGCGCCAGCAGCTTGTCGGGACAACTACAAGCTAACTATGGCTACACCTTC
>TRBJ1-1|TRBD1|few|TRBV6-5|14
CASSYTTGGTEAFF
TGTGCCAGCAGTTACACCACAGGGGGAACTGAAGCTTTCTTT
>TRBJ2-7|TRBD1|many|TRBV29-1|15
CSVRPGTGFLREQYF
TGCAGCGTCCGTCCCGGGACAGGGTTTTTGCGAGAGCAGTACTTC
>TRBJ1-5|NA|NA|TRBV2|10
CASRGRVKHF
TGTGCCAGCAGGGGACGGGTCAAGCATTTT
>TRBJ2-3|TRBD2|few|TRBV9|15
CASSVGGGSTDTQYF
TGTGCCAGCAGCGTAGGCGGGGGAAGCACAGATACGCAGTATTTT
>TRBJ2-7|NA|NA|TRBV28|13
CASSLSGAVLQYF
TGTGCCAGCAGTTTATCCGGGGCAGTACTTCAGTACTTC
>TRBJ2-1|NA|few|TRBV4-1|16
CASSPSVAWVENEQFF
TGCGCCAGCAGCCCTTCGGTGGCATGGGTAGAGAATGAGCAGTTCTTC
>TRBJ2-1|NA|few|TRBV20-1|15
CSAREPLAGYNEQFF
TGCAGTGCTAGAGAACCCCTCGCGGGGTACAATGAGCAGTTCTTC
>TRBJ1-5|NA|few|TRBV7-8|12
CASSLERQPQHF
TGTGCCAGCAGCTTGGAAAGGCAGCCCCAGCATTTT
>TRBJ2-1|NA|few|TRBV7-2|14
CASSQEGEGAEQFF
TGTGCCAGCAGCCAAGAGGGGGAGGGGGCTGAGCAGTTCTTC
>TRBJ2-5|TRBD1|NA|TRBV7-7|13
CAIPTGTAMTQYF
TGTGCTATCCCAACCGGGACAGCTATGACCCAGTACTTC
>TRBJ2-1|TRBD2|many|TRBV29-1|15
CSAQTSGTTYNEQFF
TGCAGCGCCCAGACTAGCGGGACCACTTACAATGAGCAGTTCTTC
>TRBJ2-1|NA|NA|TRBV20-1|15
CSARDRQIPYNEQFF
TGCAGTGCTAGAGATAGACAGATCCCCTACAATGAGCAGTTCTTC
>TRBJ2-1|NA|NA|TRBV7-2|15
CASSGPGQVPPEQFF
TGTGCCAGCAGCGGACCGGGTCAGGTCCCCCCTGAGCAGTTCTTC
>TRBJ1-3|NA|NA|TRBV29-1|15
CSVEKSHLAGNTIYF
TGCAGCGTTGAAAAGTCCCATCTGGCTGGAAACACCATATATTTT
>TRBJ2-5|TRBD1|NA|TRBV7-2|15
CASSPTTGAWETQYF
TGTGCCAGCAGCCCAACGACAGGGGCTTGGGAGACCCAGTACTTC
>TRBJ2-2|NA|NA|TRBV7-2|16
CACSARGAPNTGELFF
TGTGCCTGCAGCGCGCGAGGAGCGCCGAACACCGGGGAGCTGTTTTTT
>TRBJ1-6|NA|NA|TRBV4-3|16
CASSQDGTLRNSPLHF
TGCGCCAGCAGCCAAGATGGAACCCTCCGTAATTCACCCCTCCACTTT
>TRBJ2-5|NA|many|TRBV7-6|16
CASSLSFGQITQTQYF
TGTGCCAGCAGCTTATCTTTCGGGCAGATCACTCAGACCCAGTACTTC
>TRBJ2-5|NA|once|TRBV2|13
CASVWSVQETQYF
TGTGCCAGCGTCTGGTCAGTCCAAGAGACCCAGTACTTC
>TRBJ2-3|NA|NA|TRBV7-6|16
CASSYWAGLSTDTQYF
TGTGCCAGCAGCTATTGGGCGGGGCTTAGCACAGATACGCAGTATTTT
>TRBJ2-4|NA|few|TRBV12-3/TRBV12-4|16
CASSSMDTLAKNIQYF
TGTGCCAGCAGTTCCATGGACACCCTAGCCAAAAACATTCAGTACTTC
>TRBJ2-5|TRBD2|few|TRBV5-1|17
CASSLELAGGARETQYF
TGCGCCAGCAGCTTGGAACTAGCGGGGGGAGCCCGCGAGACCCAGTACTTC
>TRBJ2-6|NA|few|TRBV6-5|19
CASSNPTEPRSSGANVLTF
TGTGCCAGCAGTAACCCGACGGAGCCCAGATCCTCTGGGGCCAACGTCCTGACTTTC
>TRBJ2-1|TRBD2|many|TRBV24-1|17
CATSGTSGAPSYNEQFF
TGTGCCACGTCCGGGACTAGCGGGGCCCCTTCCTACAATGAGCAGTTCTTC
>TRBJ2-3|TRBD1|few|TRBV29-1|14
CSAPTTGSTDTQYF
TGCAGCGCCCCCACGACAGGGAGCACAGATACGCAGTATTTT
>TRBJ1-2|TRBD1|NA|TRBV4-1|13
CAGTGGVGYGYTF
TGCGCCGGGACAGGGGGCGTCGGCTATGGCTACACCTTC
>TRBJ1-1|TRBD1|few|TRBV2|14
CASSARRDRGKAFF
TGTGCCAGCAGTGCGCGCCGCGACAGGGGAAAAGCTTTCTTT
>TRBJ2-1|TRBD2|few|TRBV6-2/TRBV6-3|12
CASRTGTKEQFF
TGTGCCAGCAGGACCGGGACTAAAGAGCAGTTCTTC
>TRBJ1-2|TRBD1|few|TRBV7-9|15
CASSSGGARRYGYTF
TGTGCCAGCAGCTCAGGGGGCGCCAGGAGGTATGGCTACACCTTC
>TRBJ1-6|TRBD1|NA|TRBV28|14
CASSPDRGNSPLHF
TGTGCCAGCAGCCCGGACAGGGGTAATTCACCCCTCCACTTT
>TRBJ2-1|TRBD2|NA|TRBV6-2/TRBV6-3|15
CASSTTSVVHNEQFF
TGTGCCAGCAGTACAACTAGCGTGGTCCACAATGAGCAGTTCTTC
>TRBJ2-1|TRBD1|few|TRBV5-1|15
CASSREGTVVHEQFF
TGCGCCAGCAGCCGAGAAGGGACAGTGGTCCATGAGCAGTTCTTC
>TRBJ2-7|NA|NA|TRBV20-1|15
CSARGGRSHSTEQYF
TGCAGTGCTAGAGGCGGCCGGTCCCACTCAACCGAGCAGTACTTC
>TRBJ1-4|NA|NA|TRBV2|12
CASRGRDEKLFF
TGTGCCAGCAGAGGCAGGGATGAAAAACTGTTTTTT
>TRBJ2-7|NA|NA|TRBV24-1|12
CATRDRLNEQYF
TGTGCCACCAGGGACAGACTTAATGAGCAGTACTTC
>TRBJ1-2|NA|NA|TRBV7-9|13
CASSPGVGSGYTF
TGTGCCAGCAGCCCCGGGGTAGGCTCCGGCTACACCTTC
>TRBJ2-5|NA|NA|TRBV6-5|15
CASSYSSGRRETQYF
TGTGCCAGCAGTTACTCGAGTGGACGCAGAGAGACCCAGTACTTC
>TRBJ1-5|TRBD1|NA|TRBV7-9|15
CASSATGGSDQPQHF
TGTGCCAGCAGCGCGACAGGGGGCTCCGATCAGCCCCAGCATTTT
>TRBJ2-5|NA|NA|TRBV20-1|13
CSARDSGWAAQYF
TGCAGTGCTAGAGATTCAGGTTGGGCGGCCCAGTACTTC
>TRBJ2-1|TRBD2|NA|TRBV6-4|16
CASRRAGGKNNNEQFF
TGTGCCAGCAGGAGAGCGGGGGGTAAAAACAACAATGAGCAGTTCTTC
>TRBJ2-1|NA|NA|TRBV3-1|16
CASSQAGSASRDEQFF
TGTGCCAGCAGCCAAGCGGGGTCAGCCTCGAGGGATGAGCAGTTCTTC
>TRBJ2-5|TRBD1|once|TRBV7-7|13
CASSKWDRETQYF
TGTGCTAGCAGCAAATGGGACAGAGAGACCCAGTACTTC
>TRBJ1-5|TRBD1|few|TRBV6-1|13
CASSSDRVQPQHF
TGTGCCAGCAGCTCCGACAGGGTCCAGCCCCAGCATTTT